This is a list of T cell receptor beta chains from one sample in a study of metastatic and nonmetastatic thyroid tumors. TCRdb re-clonotyped the PCR reads through MiXCR. Here the sample spans thousands of clones, around 21% being singletons. Sequenced: tumor tissue. The receptors were gathered from a female donor with papillary thyroid cancer or a benign thyroid nodule (not recorded which). Some clones in this sample may be carry-over from other donors' samples. CDR3s include the opening cysteine and the closing phenylalanine or tryptophan. D genes are given only for firm matches. Size is omitted from some rows. Given values are once, few, many or a class for expanded clones.

>TRBV28|TRBJ1-2|-|-
TGTGCCAGCAGTGGACCCCGCCAGGGAGGGGACTATGGCTACACCTTC
CASSGPRQGGDYGYTF
>TRBV5-4|TRBJ1-1|TRBD1|-
TGTGCCAGCAGCTTGGGGGAGGGACAGGGAGAAACTGAAGCTTTCTTT
CASSLGEGQGETEAFF
>TRBV20-1|TRBJ2-7|TRBD2|medium-sized
TGCAGTGCTAGAATACGACTAGCGGGATCCTACGAGCAGTACTTC
CSARIRLAGSYEQYF
>TRBV7-8|TRBJ2-1|TRBD2|-
TGTGCCAGCAGCTTAGACCAGCGGGAGCCCAATGAGCAGTTCTTC
CASSLDQREPNEQFF
>TRBV3-1|TRBJ1-3|-|-
TGTGCCAGCAGCCAAGATCAGGCAGGCGGAGGCACCATATATTTT
CASSQDQAGGGTIYF
>TRBV20-1|TRBJ2-3|-|large
TGCAGTGCTAGATCCTCGGGGACCCACACAGATACGCAGTATTTT
CSARSSGTHTDTQYF
>TRBV9|TRBJ2-1|TRBD2|once
TGTGCCAGCAGCGCCTATGGCGGGAGGGGGCACAATGAGCAGTTCTTC
CASSAYGGRGHNEQFF
>TRBV2|TRBJ2-2|-|-
TGTGCCAGCAGCCCCGGCGACTCCGGGGAGCTGTTTTTT
CASSPGDSGELFF
>TRBV9|TRBJ1-3|-|-
TGTGCCAGCAGCGTAGGTCTCAGCTCTGGAAACACCATATATTTT
CASSVGLSSGNTIYF
>TRBV5-1|TRBJ1-1|TRBD1|-
TGCGCCAGCAGCTTGGCCGAGTGGGACAGGGTAAACACTGAAGCTTTCTTT
CASSLAEWDRVNTEAFF
>TRBV5-1|TRBJ1-5|-|-
TGCGCCAGCAGCCAGGACAGCAATAATCAGCCCCAGCATTTT
CASSQDSNNQPQHF
>TRBV6-5|TRBJ2-5|-|large
TGTGCCAGCAGTTACGGGATAGATCAAGAGACCCAGTACTTC
CASSYGIDQETQYF
>TRBV9|TRBJ1-2|TRBD1|-
TGCGCCAGCAGCCCCCGGACAGGGCCCTTTCGTGGCTACACCTTC
CASSPRTGPFRGYTF
>TRBV5-1|TRBJ2-7|TRBD1|-
TGCGCCAGCAGCTGGACGGGACAGGGTTACGAGCAGTACTTC
CASSWTGQGYEQYF
>TRBV27|TRBJ2-7|TRBD2|few
TGTGCCAGCAGTTTATCCGCGGGAGGGAACTACGAGCTGTACTTC
CASSLSAGGNYELYF
>TRBV4-1|TRBJ2-2|TRBD2|few
TGCGCCAGCAGGGCGGGGGGAGGGGAACCCGGGGAGCTGTTTTTT
CASRAGGGEPGELFF
>TRBV6-1|TRBJ2-1|TRBD1|few
TGTGCCAGCAGTGACCAAATTACAGGGGGCAAGCAGTTCTTC
CASSDQITGGKQFF
>TRBV6-2/TRBV6-3|TRBJ2-1|TRBD2|few
TGTGCCAGCAGCCGGGGACTAGCGGGAGCCTATGAGCAGTTCTTC
CASSRGLAGAYEQFF
>TRBV5-1|TRBJ2-3|TRBD2|-
TGCGCCAGCAGCTTGGGAGGTAGCGGGAGCCCCCCAGATACGCAGTATTTT
CASSLGGSGSPPDTQYF
>TRBV24-1|TRBJ1-6|-|few
TGTGCCACCAGTGCAAAGAATAATTCACCCCTCCACTTT
CATSAKNNSPLHF
>TRBV7-2|TRBJ2-5|TRBD1|-
TGTGCCAGTAGTGAAAACGGACAGGTCAGGGAGACCCAGTACTTC
CASSENGQVRETQYF
>TRBV5-6|TRBJ2-5|-|many
TGTGCCAGCAGCTTCTCGGCAGGGGGGATTCAAGAGACCCAGTACTTC
CASSFSAGGIQETQYF
>TRBV28|TRBJ2-7|TRBD2|-
TGTGCCAGCAGTTGGACGGGACTAGGGGTCTACGAGCAGTACTTC
CASSWTGLGVYEQYF
>TRBV27|TRBJ2-1|TRBD2|-
TGTGCCAGCAGTCTAGCGGAAACCTACAATGAGCAGTTCTTC
CASSLAETYNEQFF
>TRBV20-1|TRBJ2-1|-|-
TGCAGTGCTAGAGATTTTCTAGGAACTTGGTCAAATGAGCAGTTCTTC
CSARDFLGTWSNEQFF
>TRBV4-2|TRBJ1-4|-|-
TGTGCCAGCAGCCAAGAGGCAGGGTCCACTAATGAAAAACTGTTTTTT
CASSQEAGSTNEKLFF
>TRBV12-3/TRBV12-4|TRBJ2-1|TRBD1|few
TGTGCCAGCAGTTTCGGGCAGGGGACAGGGAATGAGCAGTTCTTC
CASSFGQGTGNEQFF
>TRBV12-3/TRBV12-4|TRBJ2-3|TRBD2|few
TGTGCCAGCAGCCTCAGCGGGACTACCACAGATACGCAGTATTTT
CASSLSGTTTDTQYF
>TRBV6-1|TRBJ2-3|-|-
TGTGCCAGCAGTGAAGCGCTTCCGGGTCAAGCGGCAGATACGCAGTATTTT
CASSEALPGQAADTQYF
>TRBV12-3/TRBV12-4|TRBJ1-2|-|few
TGTGCCAGCAGTTTGGCGGGGGCTCAAAGGAATGGCTACACCTTC
CASSLAGAQRNGYTF
>TRBV28|TRBJ2-3|TRBD2|many
TGTGCCAGCAGAATAGCGGGAGGGGGCACAGATACGCAGTATTTT
CASRIAGGGTDTQYF
>TRBV15|TRBJ2-3|TRBD2|-
TGTGCCACCAGCAGAGACAACTATGAGGGCGGGAGAGCAGATACGCAGTATTTT
CATSRDNYEGGRADTQYF
>TRBV28|TRBJ1-1|-|few
TGTGCCAGCAGTTCCCCGCGTAGGGGCAGCGGAGCTTTCTTT
CASSSPRRGSGAFF
>TRBV7-2|TRBJ1-2|-|-
TGTGCCAGCAGCTTAGCGCCCAGGACAGCCTATGGCTACACCTTC
CASSLAPRTAYGYTF
>TRBV19|TRBJ2-1|-|-
TGTGCCAGTAGTCCCGCTCCGATTCAGGGATACTCCTACAATGAGCAGTTCTTC
CASSPAPIQGYSYNEQFF
>TRBV7-3|TRBJ1-1|-|-
TGTGCCAGCAGCCGAGGCCGGAACACTGAAGCTTTCTTT
CASSRGRNTEAFF
>TRBV20-1|TRBJ1-5|TRBD1|-
TGCAGTGCTAGACCCTTTTACGGGACAGTCCTTAATCAGCCCCAGCATTTT
CSARPFYGTVLNQPQHF